A selection of T cell receptor beta chains follows, all from one sample in a study of blood T cell repertoires in COVID-19. The method was immunoSEQ multiplex PCR; TCRdb's version includes in-frame clones alone and lacks a portion of them. The table lists about 200,000 clones, roughly nine tenths of them singletons. The sample was PBMCs or T cells enriched from blood (not recorded which). The receptor source for this set is a woman between 40 and 55 years old with acute COVID-19. The CDR3 runs from the conserved cysteine through the conserved F or W. The order of the fields is clone size, J gene, D gene, V gene, CDR3 DNA, CDR3 protein. The D gene is left open where the match is weak. Not every row has a clone size; where given, it reads once, few, many or a size class.

clone_size: once
j_call: TRBJ1-1
d_call: -
v_call: TRBV19
cdr3_nt: TGTGCCAGTAGTATACAGTCGAACACTGAAGCTTTCTTT
cdr3_aa: CASSIQSNTEAFF

clone_size: -
j_call: TRBJ2-3
d_call: -
v_call: TRBV29-1
cdr3_nt: TGCAGCGTTGAAGCCCCCGGGATCACAGATACGCAGTATTTT
cdr3_aa: CSVEAPGITDTQYF

clone_size: -
j_call: TRBJ2-7
d_call: -
v_call: TRBV28
cdr3_nt: TGTGCCAGCAGTTCCCCTGAGGGCGGGGCACGATACGAGCAGTACTTC
cdr3_aa: CASSSPEGGARYEQYF

clone_size: -
j_call: TRBJ1-5
d_call: -
v_call: TRBV7-2
cdr3_nt: TGTGCCAGCAGCTTTACAGGCTTTCAGCCCCAGCATTTT
cdr3_aa: CASSFTGFQPQHF

clone_size: once
j_call: TRBJ2-2
d_call: -
v_call: TRBV2
cdr3_nt: TGTGCCAGCAGTGAATCTAGGAGGAACACCGGGGAGCTGTTTTTT
cdr3_aa: CASSESRRNTGELFF

clone_size: -
j_call: TRBJ2-6
d_call: -
v_call: TRBV2
cdr3_nt: TGTGCCAGCCGTATCTTCTCTGGGGCCAACGTCCTGACTTTC
cdr3_aa: CASRIFSGANVLTF

clone_size: -
j_call: TRBJ1-2
d_call: -
v_call: TRBV15
cdr3_nt: TGTGCCACCAAGGCCAGGGTAAGGGGTGGCTACACCTTC
cdr3_aa: CATKARVRGGYTF

clone_size: -
j_call: TRBJ2-7
d_call: TRBD1
v_call: TRBV6-5
cdr3_nt: TGTGCCAGCAGTTACTCGACAGGGAGCACCTACGAGCAGTACTTC
cdr3_aa: CASSYSTGSTYEQYF

clone_size: -
j_call: TRBJ1-1
d_call: -
v_call: TRBV2
cdr3_nt: TGTGCCAGCAGCCCTCGGGAAGGGTCGAACACTGAAGCTTTCTTT
cdr3_aa: CASSPREGSNTEAFF

clone_size: -
j_call: TRBJ2-5
d_call: TRBD2
v_call: TRBV30
cdr3_nt: TGTGCCTGGAGCAGCGGGGGGGGACTTTTGAAGACCCAGTACTTC
cdr3_aa: CAWSSGGGLLKTQYF

clone_size: -
j_call: TRBJ2-1
d_call: TRBD1
v_call: TRBV7-3
cdr3_nt: TGTGCCAGCAGCCGAGACACAGGGGCCGAGCAGTTCTTC
cdr3_aa: CASSRDTGAEQFF

clone_size: -
j_call: TRBJ1-1
d_call: TRBD1
v_call: TRBV29-1
cdr3_nt: TGCAGCGTTGTTCGGGACAGGGGGCAAAAGGGGAACACTGAAGCTTTCTTT
cdr3_aa: CSVVRDRGQKGNTEAFF

clone_size: -
j_call: TRBJ1-1
d_call: -
v_call: TRBV2
cdr3_nt: TGTGCCAGCAGTGTGGGTCAGGGAGCTTTCTTT
cdr3_aa: CASSVGQGAFF

clone_size: -
j_call: TRBJ2-2
d_call: -
v_call: TRBV5-6
cdr3_nt: TGTGCCAGCAGCTTGGGCGTAACCGGGGAGCTGTTTTTT
cdr3_aa: CASSLGVTGELFF

clone_size: -
j_call: TRBJ1-1
d_call: -
v_call: TRBV19
cdr3_nt: TGTGCCAGTAAGGAGGGAGAAGGTTGGGACACTGAAGCTTTCTTT
cdr3_aa: CASKEGEGWDTEAFF

clone_size: -
j_call: TRBJ2-2
d_call: -
v_call: TRBV9
cdr3_nt: TGTGCCAGCAGCGTATACGACACCGTAACCGGGGAGCTGTTTTTT
cdr3_aa: CASSVYDTVTGELFF

clone_size: -
j_call: TRBJ1-1
d_call: -
v_call: TRBV7-8
cdr3_nt: TGTGCCAGCAGCTTATTATCTTGGGGCCAGAACACTGAAGCTTTCTTT
cdr3_aa: CASSLLSWGQNTEAFF

clone_size: -
j_call: TRBJ2-3
d_call: TRBD2
v_call: TRBV5-1
cdr3_nt: TGCGCCAGCAGCCCACAAACTAGCGGGATACCGTATTTT
cdr3_aa: CASSPQTSGIPYF

clone_size: -
j_call: TRBJ2-3
d_call: -
v_call: TRBV30
cdr3_nt: TGTGCCTGGAGGCGCTGGGCTAGCGGCACAGATACGCAGTATTTT
cdr3_aa: CAWRRWASGTDTQYF

clone_size: -
j_call: TRBJ1-1
d_call: -
v_call: TRBV3-1/TRBV3-2
cdr3_nt: TGTGCCAGCAGCCAAGATGCTCAGGGCCTCACTGAAGCTTTCTTT
cdr3_aa: CASSQDAQGLTEAFF

clone_size: -
j_call: TRBJ2-1
d_call: TRBD2
v_call: TRBV6-6
cdr3_nt: TGTGCCAGCAGTTCCAAGCGGGAGGGAAGGAATGAGCAGTTCTTC
cdr3_aa: CASSSKREGRNEQFF

clone_size: -
j_call: TRBJ2-5
d_call: TRBD1
v_call: TRBV28
cdr3_nt: TGTGCCAGCAGCTACCCCCGGGACAGGGTCCTTGGAGAGACCCAGTACTTC
cdr3_aa: CASSYPRDRVLGETQYF

clone_size: -
j_call: TRBJ2-7
d_call: TRBD1
v_call: TRBV5-8
cdr3_nt: TGTGCCAGCAGCCCGAGGACAGGGGTATCCTACGAGCAGTACTTC
cdr3_aa: CASSPRTGVSYEQYF

clone_size: once
j_call: TRBJ2-2
d_call: -
v_call: TRBV5-1
cdr3_nt: TGCGCCAGCAGCCCGACGGACTACCGGCCCGGGGAGCTGTTTTTT
cdr3_aa: CASSPTDYRPGELFF

clone_size: -
j_call: TRBJ2-7
d_call: -
v_call: TRBV25-1
cdr3_nt: TGTGCCAGCGGGTTCCCAGGGAAATACGAGCAGTACTTC
cdr3_aa: CASGFPGKYEQYF

clone_size: once
j_call: TRBJ2-6
d_call: TRBD1
v_call: TRBV7-3
cdr3_nt: TGTGCCAGCAGCCAGGGACAGGGAAGAGCTGGGGCCAACGTCCTGACTTTC
cdr3_aa: CASSQGQGRAGANVLTF

clone_size: once
j_call: TRBJ1-2
d_call: TRBD1
v_call: TRBV25-1
cdr3_nt: TGTGCCAGCACCATTACGGGACAGAGATATAATGGCTACACCTTC
cdr3_aa: CASTITGQRYNGYTF

clone_size: -
j_call: TRBJ1-1
d_call: TRBD1
v_call: TRBV19
cdr3_nt: TGTGCCAGTAGTTTCAGACAGGGCAACACTGAAGCTTTCTTT
cdr3_aa: CASSFRQGNTEAFF

clone_size: -
j_call: TRBJ1-4
d_call: -
v_call: TRBV4-2
cdr3_nt: TGTGCCAGCAGCCTTCCAGGGGCGGCTAATGAAAAACTGTTTTTT
cdr3_aa: CASSLPGAANEKLFF

clone_size: -
j_call: TRBJ2-1
d_call: -
v_call: TRBV30
cdr3_nt: TGTGCCTGGAGTGTGTACAAAGACAATGAGCAGTTCTTC
cdr3_aa: CAWSVYKDNEQFF

clone_size: -
j_call: TRBJ1-2
d_call: -
v_call: TRBV6-5
cdr3_nt: TGTGCCAGTTCGCAGGGTGCCCCCTCCAATGGCTACACCTTC
cdr3_aa: CASSQGAPSNGYTF

clone_size: -
j_call: TRBJ1-3
d_call: -
v_call: TRBV2
cdr3_nt: TGTGCCAGCAGTGAAAGCGAAACTGGAAACACCATATATTTT
cdr3_aa: CASSESETGNTIYF

clone_size: -
j_call: TRBJ2-3
d_call: -
v_call: TRBV12-3/TRBV12-4
cdr3_nt: TGTGCCAGCAGTTTAGCGGCTGGGAGGACGCAGTATTTT
cdr3_aa: CASSLAAGRTQYF

clone_size: -
j_call: TRBJ1-5
d_call: -
v_call: TRBV30
cdr3_nt: TGTGCCTGGAGTGCCACCGGTTCTAGCAATCAGCCCCAGCATTTT
cdr3_aa: CAWSATGSSNQPQHF

clone_size: -
j_call: TRBJ2-3
d_call: TRBD2
v_call: TRBV7-9
cdr3_nt: TGTGCCAGCAGCTTAGCCGGGGGGAGTACAGATACGCAGTATTTT
cdr3_aa: CASSLAGGSTDTQYF

clone_size: few
j_call: TRBJ2-7
d_call: -
v_call: TRBV5-1
cdr3_nt: TGCGCCAGCTCCTCGTCAGGGGCCTACGAGCAGTACTTC
cdr3_aa: CASSSSGAYEQYF

clone_size: -
j_call: TRBJ1-4
d_call: -
v_call: TRBV5-4
cdr3_nt: TGTGCCAGCAGCTTGTGGGGGGGGGATGAAAAACTGTTTTTT
cdr3_aa: CASSLWGGDEKLFF

clone_size: -
j_call: TRBJ2-4
d_call: TRBD1
v_call: TRBV27
cdr3_nt: TGTGCCAGCAGTGAGGGACAGGGAGCCAAAAACATTCAGTACTTC
cdr3_aa: CASSEGQGAKNIQYF

clone_size: -
j_call: TRBJ2-7
d_call: -
v_call: TRBV5-4
cdr3_nt: TGTGCCAGCAGCTTATTTAGGGGCGAGCAGTACTTC
cdr3_aa: CASSLFRGEQYF

clone_size: -
j_call: TRBJ2-3
d_call: -
v_call: TRBV11-2
cdr3_nt: TGTGCCAGCAGCTTAATAGTCTTTATTGGCAGGGGCACAGATACGCAGTATTTT
cdr3_aa: CASSLIVFIGRGTDTQYF

clone_size: -
j_call: TRBJ1-4
d_call: -
v_call: TRBV10-3
cdr3_nt: TGTGCCATCAGTGATGGGGGGGCGGGTGAAAAACTGTTTTTT
cdr3_aa: CAISDGGAGEKLFF

clone_size: -
j_call: TRBJ1-1
d_call: TRBD1
v_call: TRBV28
cdr3_nt: TGTGCCAGCAGTTCGAAGACAGGGGCGGGGACTGAAGCTTTCTTT
cdr3_aa: CASSSKTGAGTEAFF

clone_size: -
j_call: TRBJ1-5
d_call: -
v_call: TRBV27
cdr3_nt: TGTGCCAGCAGTACCCGAGGCAACAATCAGCCCCAGCATTTT
cdr3_aa: CASSTRGNNQPQHF

clone_size: -
j_call: TRBJ2-7
d_call: TRBD2
v_call: TRBV2
cdr3_nt: TGTGCCAGCACCCCCGGGGGACTACCCTACGAGCAGTACTTC
cdr3_aa: CASTPGGLPYEQYF

clone_size: -
j_call: TRBJ2-7
d_call: -
v_call: TRBV21-1
cdr3_nt: TGTGCCAGCAGCACCGGGACTAGCCGGAACGGGTACTTC
cdr3_aa: CASSTGTSRNGYF

clone_size: few
j_call: TRBJ2-1
d_call: -
v_call: TRBV7-2
cdr3_nt: TGTGCCAGCAGCTTAGGAGGGAGGGCCAGGGGTGAGCAGTTCTTC
cdr3_aa: CASSLGGRARGEQFF

clone_size: few
j_call: TRBJ2-7
d_call: -
v_call: TRBV7-8
cdr3_nt: TGTGCCAGCAGCTCCGACAGATACTACGAGCAGTACTTC
cdr3_aa: CASSSDRYYEQYF

clone_size: -
j_call: TRBJ2-2
d_call: TRBD2
v_call: TRBV2
cdr3_nt: TGTGCCAGCAGGAGGGGGGGACTAGCGGGCACCACCGGGGAGCTGTTTTTT
cdr3_aa: CASRRGGLAGTTGELFF

clone_size: -
j_call: TRBJ2-1
d_call: -
v_call: TRBV7-2
cdr3_nt: TGTGCCAGCAGCTTAGCGGCACACAATGAGCAGTTCTTC
cdr3_aa: CASSLAAHNEQFF

clone_size: -
j_call: TRBJ2-3
d_call: TRBD2
v_call: TRBV29-1
cdr3_nt: TGCAGCGTTGGGGGGCTAGCGGGAGGGCCTACAGATACGCAGTATTTT
cdr3_aa: CSVGGLAGGPTDTQYF

clone_size: -
j_call: TRBJ2-2
d_call: -
v_call: TRBV3-1/TRBV3-2
cdr3_nt: TGTGCCAGCAGCCACGGGACTCCGAACACCGGGGAGCTGTTTTTT
cdr3_aa: CASSHGTPNTGELFF

clone_size: -
j_call: TRBJ2-7
d_call: TRBD1
v_call: TRBV18
cdr3_nt: TGTGCCAGCTCACCACCTAACTCCGGGACAGAGAATTACGAGCAGTACTTC
cdr3_aa: CASSPPNSGTENYEQYF

clone_size: -
j_call: TRBJ1-1
d_call: TRBD1
v_call: TRBV5-1
cdr3_nt: TGCGCCAGCAGCTTGGTAGGGGGCGAACAGCGAGCTTTCTTT
cdr3_aa: CASSLVGGEQRAFF